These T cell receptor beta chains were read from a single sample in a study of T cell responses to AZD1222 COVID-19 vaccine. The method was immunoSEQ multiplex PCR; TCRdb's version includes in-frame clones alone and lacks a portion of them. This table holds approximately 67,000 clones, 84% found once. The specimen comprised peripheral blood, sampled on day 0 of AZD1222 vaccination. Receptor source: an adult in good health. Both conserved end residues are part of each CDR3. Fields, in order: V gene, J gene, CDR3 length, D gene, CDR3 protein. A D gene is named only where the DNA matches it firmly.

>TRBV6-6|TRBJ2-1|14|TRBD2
CASSFSGATNEQFF
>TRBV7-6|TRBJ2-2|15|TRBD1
CASSDGTVNTGELFF
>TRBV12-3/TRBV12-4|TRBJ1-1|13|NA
CASRKGQNTEAFF
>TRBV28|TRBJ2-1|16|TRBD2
CASRHNWTSGYNEQFF
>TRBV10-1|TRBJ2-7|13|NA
CASSVAGEYEQYF
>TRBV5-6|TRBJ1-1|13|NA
CASSLGGLLEAFF
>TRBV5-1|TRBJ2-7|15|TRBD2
CASSPSGGYVYEQYF
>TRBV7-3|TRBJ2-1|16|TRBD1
CASSLRDRGSYNEQFF
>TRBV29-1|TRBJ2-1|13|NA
CSVPGSSYNEQFF
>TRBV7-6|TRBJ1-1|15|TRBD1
CASSARTGANTEAFF
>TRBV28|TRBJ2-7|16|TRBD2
CASSSGTSGRNYEQYF
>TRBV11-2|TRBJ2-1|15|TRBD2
CASSLTSGFYNEQFF
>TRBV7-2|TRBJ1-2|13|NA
CASSPTANYGYTF
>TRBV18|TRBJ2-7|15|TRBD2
CASSPVSSGSHEQYF
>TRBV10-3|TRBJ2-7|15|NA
CAITPEGVAGNEQYF
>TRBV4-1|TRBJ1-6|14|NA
CASSQEGRGSPLHF
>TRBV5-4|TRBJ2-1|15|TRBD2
CASSLPSGGPNEQFF
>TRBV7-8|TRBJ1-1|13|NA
CASSLGYREWAFF
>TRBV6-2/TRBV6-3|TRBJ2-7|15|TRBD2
CASSYSPSGALEQYF
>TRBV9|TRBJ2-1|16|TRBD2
CASSGLTSGTYNEQFF
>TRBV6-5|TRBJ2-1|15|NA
CASSYSSGAYNEQFF
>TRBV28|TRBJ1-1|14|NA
CATITGILGTEAFF
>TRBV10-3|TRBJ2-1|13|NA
CATFEGSYNEQFF
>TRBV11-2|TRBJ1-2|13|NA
CASSRPGMGGYTF
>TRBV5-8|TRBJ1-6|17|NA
CASSLGLILSKNSPLHF
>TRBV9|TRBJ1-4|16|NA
CASSPKLSDSGEKLFF
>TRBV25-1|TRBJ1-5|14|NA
CASSDRGLDQPQHF
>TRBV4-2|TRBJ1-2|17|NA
CASSQVGSGSDNYGYTF
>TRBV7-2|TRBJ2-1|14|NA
CASSLRQTNNEQFF
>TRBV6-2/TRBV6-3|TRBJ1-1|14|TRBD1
CASSLSGGNTEAFF
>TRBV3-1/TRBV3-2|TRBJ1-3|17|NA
CASSQESDGETGNTIYF
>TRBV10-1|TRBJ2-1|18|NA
CASSEEAEAGTSYNEQFF
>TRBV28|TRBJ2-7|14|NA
CASRIGTPKGQQYF
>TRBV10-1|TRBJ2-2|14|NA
CASKETVNTGELFF
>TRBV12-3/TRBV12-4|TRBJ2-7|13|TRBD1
CASGPGQSNEQYF
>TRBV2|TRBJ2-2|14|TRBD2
CASSEGLAAGELFF
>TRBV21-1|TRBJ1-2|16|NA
CASSPPTRGHYYGYTF
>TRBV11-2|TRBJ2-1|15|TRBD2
CASSLGLAGIGEQFF
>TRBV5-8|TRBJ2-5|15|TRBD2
CASSLAGLAGETQYF
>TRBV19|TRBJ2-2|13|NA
CAVETWGTGELFF
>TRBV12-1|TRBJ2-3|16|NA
CASSFIEGLETDTQYF
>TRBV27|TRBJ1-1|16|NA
CASSFQPGRGNTEAFF
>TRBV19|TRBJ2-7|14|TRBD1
CASAPWTGTSEQYF
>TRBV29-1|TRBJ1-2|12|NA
CSVGGMNYGYTF